The entry below gives a single T cell receptor beta chain sequence along with its context. Its specificity is unknown. This specimen comes from a study of T cell responses to AZD1222 COVID-19 vaccine. Study results and caveats: The reported proportion of spike-specific TCRs targeting unmutated variant regions was nearly half.

CDR1 and CDR2 (germline): SNHLY, FYNNEI. The CDR3 sequence is 12 residues long. The ends were cut back, 10 bases at V and 2 bases at J, with 12 bases in the middle. The assay was immunoSEQ multiplex PCR, and TCRdb's table has in-frame clones only and misses some. The sample lists about 140,000 clones; 85% to 95% were seen once. The specimen was peripheral blood, collected on day 0 of AZD1222 vaccination. The rearrangement joins TRBV2 to TRBJ2-7; D is possibly TRBD1 or TRBD2 (7 bases each). This TCR came from an adult in good health. Here the CDR3 reads CATRGGPYEQYF. In nucleotides, the CDR3 is TGTGCCACCAGGGGGGGTCCCTACGAGCAGTACTTC.